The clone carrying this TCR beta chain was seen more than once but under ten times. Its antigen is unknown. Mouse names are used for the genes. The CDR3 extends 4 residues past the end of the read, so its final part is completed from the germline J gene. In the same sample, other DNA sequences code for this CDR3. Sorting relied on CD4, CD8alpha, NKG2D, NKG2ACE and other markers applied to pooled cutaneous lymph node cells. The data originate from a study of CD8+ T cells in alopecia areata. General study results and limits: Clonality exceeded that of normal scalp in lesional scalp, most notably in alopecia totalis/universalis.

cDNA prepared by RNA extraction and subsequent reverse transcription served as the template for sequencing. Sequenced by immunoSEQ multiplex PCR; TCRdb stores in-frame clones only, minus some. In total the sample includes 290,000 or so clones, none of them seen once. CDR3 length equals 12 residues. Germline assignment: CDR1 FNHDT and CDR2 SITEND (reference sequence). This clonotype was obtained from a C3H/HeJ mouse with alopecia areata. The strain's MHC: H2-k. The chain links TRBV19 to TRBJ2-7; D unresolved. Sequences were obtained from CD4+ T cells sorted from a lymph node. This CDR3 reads CASSRHPYEQYF. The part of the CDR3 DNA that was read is TGTGCCAGCAGTAGACATCCTTAT.